A single sample is the source of the 15 T cell receptor beta chains below, sequenced in a study of blood T cell repertoires in COVID-19. Produced via immunoSEQ multiplex PCR; TCRdb's table is partial and in-frame only. The sample carries about 370,000 clones, 80% to 90% recorded once. Sequencing was done on a sample of peripheral blood. These receptors all come from a woman aged 25-40 years with COVID-19, enrolled during active disease.

This clone was counted only a few times. This chain connects TRBV28 to TRBJ1-1; a possible D gene is TRBD1 (6 bases). Germline V gives CDR1 MDHEN, CDR2 SYDVKM. The V and J ends lost 4 bases and 2 bases respectively, with 14 bases between them. CDR3 length: 15 amino acids. CDR3 in DNA: TGTGCCAGCAGTTCCCCCAGGGGAACCAACACTGAAGCTTTCTTT. Translated: CASSSPRGTNTEAFF.

Note on this clone: The same CDR3 is also encoded by other DNA sequences in this sample. The CDR3 loop is CAWSRQGNEQFF. Here the CDR3 DNA reads TGTGCCTGGAGCCGACAGGGCAATGAGCAGTTCTTC. The chain couples TRBV30 to TRBJ2-1, with 7 nucleotides matching TRBD1. V shed 3 bases and J 6 bases; nucleotides not matched to a gene: 2. This CDR3 contains 12 residues. The germline V gene has CDR1 GTSNPN and CDR2 SVGIG (reference sequence).

The chain employs TRBV3-1 (or the pseudogene TRBV3-2) and TRBJ2-1, with 10 bases lining up with TRBD2. The germline V gene encodes CDR1 LGHDT and CDR2 YNNKEL (reference sequence). The length of the CDR3 is 16 residues. Germline trimming cut 4 bases from V and 0 bases from J; bases unmatched to any gene: 3. CDR3 in DNA: TGTGCCAGCAGCCGCGGACTAGCGGCCTCCTACAATGAGCAGTTCTTC. It is translated as CASSRGLAASYNEQFF.

This chain joins TRBV11-3 and TRBJ2-7; 7 bases agree with TRBD2. With V trimmed by 0 bases and J by 3 bases, 8 bases remained unmatched. Germline CDR1 SGHNT, CDR2 YENEEA. The CDR3 covers 16 residues. The CDR3, as DNA: TGTGCCAGCAGCTTAGATCTATCAGGGAGGGTCTACGAGCAGTACGTC. Residues: CASSLDLSGRVYEQYV.

This clone has just one count. The chain combines TRBV19 with TRBJ1-2; TRBD1 matches at 8 bases. After removal of 4 bases from V and 2 bases from J, the junction contained 6 bases not matched to a gene. The CDR3 consists of 15 residues. CDR1 is LNHDA and CDR2 is SQIVND in the germline V gene (reference sequence). In DNA, the CDR3 is TGTGCCAGTAGTAGTGGACAGGGTATAAACTATGGCTACACCTTC. It specifies CASSSGQGINYGYTF.

This rearrangement joins TRBV19 to TRBJ1-5, with TRBD1 as a possible D gene (6 bases). The CDR3 has 16 residues. Looked up from germline, CDR1 is LNHDA and CDR2 is SQIVND (reference sequence). Trimming shortened V by 6 bases and J by 4 bases, and 19 bases separated the two germline ends. This CDR3 reads CASSPGARGGNQPQHF. CDR3 in DNA: TGTGCCAGTAGCCCAGGGGCCCGGGGTGGGAATCAGCCCCAGCATTTT.

This clone was detected only once. The V call is TRBV27, the J call TRBJ1-4; the match to TRBD1 covers 8 bases. The CDR3 totals 15 residues. Per germline, CDR1 MNHEY and CDR2 SMNVEV (reference sequence). Germline trimming cut 4 bases from V and 4 bases from J; bases unmatched to any gene: 5. CDR3 nucleotide sequence: TGTGCCAGCAGTTCAAGACAGGGGTATAATGAAAAACTGTTTTTT. Amino acids: CASSSRQGYNEKLFF.

The V gene is TRBV29-1, the J gene TRBJ1-2, with D maybe TRBD1 (5 bases). V gave up 6 bases and J gave up 1 base, with 9 bases separating them. The CDR3 runs 12 residues. From germline, CDR1 is SQVTM and CDR2 ANQGSEA. The CDR3 region has the DNA TGCAGCGTAGCACAGGTTAACTATGGCTACACCTTC. Its translation is CSVAQVNYGYTF.

The chain carries TRBV15 and TRBJ1-5; D may be TRBD1 (6 bases). Germline V CDR1 and CDR2: LNHNV, YYDKDF (reference sequence). Trimming took 0 bases from V and 11 from J, leaving 20 bases between them. The length of the CDR3 is 16 residues. In DNA form, the CDR3 reads TGTGCCACCAGCAGAGACCATCGACAGGCCGGAGGTTCCCAGCATTTT. Amino acids: CATSRDHRQAGGSQHF.

The rearrangement uses TRBV7-9 and TRBJ2-4, with a possible D match to TRBD1 (5 bases). The CDR3 extends over 14 amino acids. Trimming removed 1 base at V and 4 bases at J, with 8 bases between. Germline loops: CDR1 SEHNR, CDR2 FQNEAQ (reference sequence). The CDR3 coding sequence is TGTGCCAGCAGCTTAGATGGGGCTAAAAACATTCAGTACTTC. Translating it yields CASSLDGAKNIQYF.

The V and J genes are TRBV7-2 and TRBJ2-3; D not certain. Trimming shortened V by 5 bases and J by 6 bases, and 15 bases separated the two germline ends. This CDR3 has 14 amino acids. The germline V gene encodes CDR1 SGHTA and CDR2 FQGNSA. The DNA of the CDR3 is TGTGCCAGCAGCCCCGGTTTTGTAGTGGATACGCAGTATTTT. As protein: CASSPGFVVDTQYF.

CDR3 nucleotides: TGTGCCAGCTCACCCCGGACTAGTATCGACGAGCAGTACGTC. Amino acids: CASSPRTSIDEQYV. This sequence joins TRBV18 and TRBJ2-7; 7 bases map to TRBD2. V lost 3 bases and J lost 5; bases outside the gene matches: 7. CDR1 is KGHSH and CDR2 is LQKENI in the germline V gene. This CDR3 region has 14 residues.

The V and J genes are TRBV6-1 and TRBJ2-5, with TRBD2 identical over 14 bases. Germline V gene data show CDR1 as MNHNS and CDR2 as SASEGT. The CDR3 is 18 residues long. J gave up 5 bases and V 3 bases, and 11 bases lay outside the gene matches. CDR3 region: CASSDPGTSGRGRETQYF. The CDR3 DNA reads as TGTGCCAGCAGTGACCCCGGGACTAGCGGGAGAGGAAGGGAGACCCAGTACTTC.

The V and J genes are TRBV5-4 and TRBJ2-1; D is uncertain. V lost 4 bases and J lost 4, with 3 bases in between. This CDR3 region has 11 residues. The germline CDR1 and CDR2 sequences are SGHNT and YYREEE (reference sequence). Written as DNA, the CDR3 is TGTGCCAGCAGCCTTTACAATGAGCAGTTCTTC. Its protein is CASSLYNEQFF.

The chain combines TRBV11-3 with TRBJ1-3, with 7 bases aligning to TRBD1. Germline V gene sequence: CDR1 SGHNT, CDR2 YENEEA. V dropped 5 bases and J dropped 2; count of bases not matched to a gene: 6. There are 15 residues in the CDR3. CDR3 bases: TGTGCCAGCAGCCTCCGACAGGGCCCTGGAAACACCATATATTTT. Its protein is CASSLRQGPGNTIYF.